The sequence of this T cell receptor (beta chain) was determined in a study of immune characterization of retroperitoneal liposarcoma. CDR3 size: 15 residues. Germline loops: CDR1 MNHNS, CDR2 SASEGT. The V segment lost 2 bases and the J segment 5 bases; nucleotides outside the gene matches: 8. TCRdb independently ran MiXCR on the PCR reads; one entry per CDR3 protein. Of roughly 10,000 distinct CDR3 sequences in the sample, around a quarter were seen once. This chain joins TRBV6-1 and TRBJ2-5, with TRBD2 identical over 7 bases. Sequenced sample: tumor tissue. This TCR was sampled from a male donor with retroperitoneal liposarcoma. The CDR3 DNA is TGTGCCAGCAGTGAAATTGGCGGGAGTCGGGAGACCCAGTACTTC. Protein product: CASSEIGGSRETQYF.